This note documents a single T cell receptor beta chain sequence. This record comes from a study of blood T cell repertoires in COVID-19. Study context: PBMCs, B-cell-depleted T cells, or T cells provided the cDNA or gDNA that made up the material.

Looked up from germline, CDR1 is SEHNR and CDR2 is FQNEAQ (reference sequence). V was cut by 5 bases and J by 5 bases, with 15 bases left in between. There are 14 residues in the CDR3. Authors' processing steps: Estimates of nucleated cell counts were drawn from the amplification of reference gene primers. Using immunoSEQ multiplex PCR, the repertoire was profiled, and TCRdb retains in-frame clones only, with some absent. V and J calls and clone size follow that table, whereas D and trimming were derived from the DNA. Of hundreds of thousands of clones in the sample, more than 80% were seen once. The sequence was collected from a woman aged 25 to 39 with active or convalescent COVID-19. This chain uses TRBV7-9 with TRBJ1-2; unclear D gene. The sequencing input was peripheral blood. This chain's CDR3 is CASSQAGLEYGYTF. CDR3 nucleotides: TGTGCCAGCAGCCAGGCCGGTCTCGAATATGGCTACACCTTC.